Sequencing of this TCR beta chain was carried out in a study of technical replicates of blood from a handful of donors. Data came from immunoSEQ multiplex PCR; TCRdb stores just in-frame clones and leaves some out. The sample has more than 80,000 clones, approximately 94% seen once. This CDR3 spans 21 amino acids. CDR1 SGHVS and CDR2 FQNEAQ come from the germline V gene. The V and J ends lost 2 bases and 8 bases, in that order; junction bases with no gene match: 26. This sequence originates from a human donor in good health. What was sequenced was T cells isolated from PBMCs. This chain connects TRBV7-8 to TRBJ1-4, with TRBD1 matching over 7 bases. CDR3 protein: CASSLPKRGGLGRGRREKLFF. CDR3 nucleotides: TGTGCCAGCAGCTTACCCAAGCGGGGCGGACTCGGGAGGGGGCGTCGAGAAAAACTGTTTTTT.